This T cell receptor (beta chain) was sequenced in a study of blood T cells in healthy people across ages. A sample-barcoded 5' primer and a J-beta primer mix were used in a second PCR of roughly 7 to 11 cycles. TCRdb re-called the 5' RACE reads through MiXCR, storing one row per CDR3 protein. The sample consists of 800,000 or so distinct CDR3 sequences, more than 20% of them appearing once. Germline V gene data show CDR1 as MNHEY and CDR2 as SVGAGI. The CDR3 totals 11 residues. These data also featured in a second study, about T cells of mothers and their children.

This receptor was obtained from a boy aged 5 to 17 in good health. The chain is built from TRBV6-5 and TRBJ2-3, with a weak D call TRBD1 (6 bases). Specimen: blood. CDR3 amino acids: CTSGWGQTQYF. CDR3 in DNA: TGTACCTCGGGATGGGGGCAGACGCAGTATTTT.